The rows below give T cell receptor beta chains drawn from one sample of a study of somatic mutations in cytotoxic T cells in rheumatoid arthritis. The data were produced by immunoSEQ multiplex PCR, yet TCRdb's version contains in-frame clones alone and is incomplete. The sample lists more than 10,000 clones; just under 80% were seen once. Specimen: CD8+ T cells sorted from blood. Receptors were obtained from an adult with rheumatoid arthritis. CDR3s include the opening cysteine and the closing phenylalanine or tryptophan. Fields, in order: clone size, V gene, D gene, J gene, CDR3 DNA, CDR3 protein. A D gene is named only where the DNA matches it firmly. Clone size appears in some rows only: once, few, many, or a class for an expanded clone.

>few|TRBV27|.|TRBJ2-1
TGTGCCAGCAGTTTTACGCAGGCCTTACACTACAATGAGCAGTTCTTC
CASSFTQALHYNEQFF
>.|TRBV7-9|.|TRBJ1-2
TGTGCCAGCAGCTTAGGGGACGGACTTTATGGCTACACCTTC
CASSLGDGLYGYTF
>.|TRBV9|.|TRBJ1-1
TGTGCCAGCAGCGTAGACGGGGATATGAACACTGAAGCTTTCTTT
CASSVDGDMNTEAFF
>.|TRBV6-1|TRBD2|TRBJ2-1
TGTGCCAGCAGTGACCCACCCGGCGGGAGTGGGTCCTACAATGAGCAGTTCTTC
CASSDPPGGSGSYNEQFF
>.|TRBV9|TRBD2|TRBJ2-1
TGTGCCAGCGCGCGGGAGACTCACTACAATGAGCAGTTCTTC
CASARETHYNEQFF
>.|TRBV5-1|.|TRBJ1-2
TGCGCCAGCAGCTTGGCGGCTCACAACTATGGCTACACCTTC
CASSLAAHNYGYTF
>.|TRBV30|TRBD1|TRBJ1-5
TGTGCCTGGAGTAAGGGGGTTACAGGGGATAGCAATCAGCCCCAGCATTTT
CAWSKGVTGDSNQPQHF
>.|TRBV6-6|.|TRBJ2-1
TGTGCCAGCGGGCAGAGCTCCTACAATGAGCAGTTCTTC
CASGQSSYNEQFF
>.|TRBV5-1|TRBD1|TRBJ1-4
TGCGCCAGCAGCTTGGAGGGACAGAATGAAAAACTGTTTTTT
CASSLEGQNEKLFF
>.|TRBV27|.|TRBJ2-7
TGTGCCAGCAGTTTATATTGGGACCCCAGGTACGAGCAGTACTTC
CASSLYWDPRYEQYF
>.|TRBV9|TRBD1|TRBJ1-1
TGTGCCAGCAGCGCGGGACAGGCCGCGGGGTACACTGAAGCTTTCTTT
CASSAGQAAGYTEAFF
>.|TRBV18|TRBD2|TRBJ2-7
TGTGCCAGCTCACCCCTCGGGGGAGGGGTTGCCAACGAGCAGTACTTC
CASSPLGGGVANEQYF
>.|TRBV5-1|.|TRBJ1-3
TGCGCCAGCAGCTTCGGGTGGGATTCGGACCGAAACACCATATATTTT
CASSFGWDSDRNTIYF
>.|TRBV5-6|.|TRBJ2-7
TGTGCCAGCAGCTTGGTCTCCGTAGCCGCCTACGAGCAGTACTTC
CASSLVSVAAYEQYF
>once|TRBV29-1|TRBD1|TRBJ2-5
TGCAGCTGGACAGGGGGCGGGGAGACCCAGTACTTC
CSWTGGGETQYF
>.|TRBV9|.|TRBJ1-5
TGTGCCAGCAGCGTAGGCGTAGGCAATCAGCCCCAGCATTTT
CASSVGVGNQPQHF
>.|TRBV20-1|.|TRBJ2-1
TGCAGTGCTAGTTGGTTGGGGGTCTTC
CSASWLGVF
>.|TRBV9|.|TRBJ1-4
TGTGCCAGCAGCGCCCGGACAGAAAGGGGAGGTGAAAAACTGTTTTTT
CASSARTERGGEKLFF
>.|TRBV7-9|TRBD2|TRBJ2-1
TGTGCCAGCAGCTTATCCAATCTAGCGGGCCCTTCCTACAATGAGCAGTTCTTC
CASSLSNLAGPSYNEQFF
>.|TRBV28|.|TRBJ2-1
TGTGCCAGCAGTTTAGAAGTCCTAGCTTCCTACAATGAGCAGTTCTTC
CASSLEVLASYNEQFF
>.|TRBV28|.|TRBJ1-1
TGTGCCAGCAGTTTCTTCGCAGGTCCCTTGAACACTGAAGCTTTCTTT
CASSFFAGPLNTEAFF
>.|TRBV4-1|TRBD1|TRBJ2-5
TGCGCCAGCAGCCCCCAGACAGGGTACCAAGAGACCCAGTACTTC
CASSPQTGYQETQYF
>.|TRBV6-1|.|TRBJ1-1
TGTGCCAGCAGTGAAAAGGAGAACACTGAAGCTTTCTTT
CASSEKENTEAFF
>.|TRBV11-2|.|TRBJ2-1
TGTGCCAGCAGCTTAGATATCACTAGTACAATCAATGAGCAGTTCTTC
CASSLDITSTINEQFF
>once|TRBV12-5|TRBD2|TRBJ2-5
TGTGCTAGTGGTCCGGGTCGCGGGACTAGCGTTGGACAAGAGACCCAGTACTTC
CASGPGRGTSVGQETQYF